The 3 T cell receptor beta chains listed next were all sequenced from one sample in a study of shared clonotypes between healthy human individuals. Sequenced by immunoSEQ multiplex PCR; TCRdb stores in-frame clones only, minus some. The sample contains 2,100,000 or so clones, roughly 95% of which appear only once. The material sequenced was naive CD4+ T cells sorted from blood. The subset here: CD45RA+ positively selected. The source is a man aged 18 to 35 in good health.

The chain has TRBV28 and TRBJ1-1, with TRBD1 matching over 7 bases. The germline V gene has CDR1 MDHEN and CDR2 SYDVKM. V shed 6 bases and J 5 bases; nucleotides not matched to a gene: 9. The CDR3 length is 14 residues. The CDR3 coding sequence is TGTGCCAGCAGACAGCCGGGACAGTCTACTGAAGCTTTCTTT. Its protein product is CASRQPGQSTEAFF. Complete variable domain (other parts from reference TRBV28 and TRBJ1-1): DVKVTQSSRYLVKRTGEKVFLECVQDMDHENMFWYRQDPGLGLRLIYFSYDVKMKEKGDIPEGYSVSREKKERFSLILESASTNQTSMYLCASRQPGQSTEAFFGQGTRLTVV.

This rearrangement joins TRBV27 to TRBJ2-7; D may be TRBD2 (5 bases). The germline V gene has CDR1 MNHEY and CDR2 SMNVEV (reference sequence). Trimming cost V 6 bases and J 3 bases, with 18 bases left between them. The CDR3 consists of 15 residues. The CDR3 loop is CASSLTRRPYYEQYF. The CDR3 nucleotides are TGTGCCAGCAGCCTAACGAGGAGGCCCTACTACGAGCAGTACTTC.

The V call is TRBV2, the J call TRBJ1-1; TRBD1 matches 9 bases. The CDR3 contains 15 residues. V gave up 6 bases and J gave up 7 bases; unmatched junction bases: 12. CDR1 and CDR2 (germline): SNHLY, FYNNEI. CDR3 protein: CASSDHGQGSVEAFF. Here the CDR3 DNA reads TGTGCCAGCAGCGACCATGGACAGGGGTCTGTTGAAGCTTTCTTT. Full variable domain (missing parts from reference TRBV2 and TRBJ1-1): EPEVTQTPSHQVTQMGQEVILRCVPISNHLYFYWYRQILGQKVEFLVSFYNNEISEKSEIFDDQFSVERPDGSNFTLKIRSTKLEDSAMYFCASSDHGQGSVEAFFGQGTRLTVV.